This T cell receptor beta chain comes out of a study of cytomegalovirus exposure and HLA in healthy donors. The study, taken as a whole, reports: Within the approximately 110 validation repertoires, first-cohort TCR clusters tended to co-occur, according to a later analysis.

The CDR3 spans 15 residues. The ends lost 6 bases at V and 10 bases at J; junction bases unmatched: 14. Germline V gives CDR1 MNHEY, CDR2 SMNVEV (reference sequence). Measured with immunoSEQ multiplex PCR; TCRdb has only the in-frame clones, and not every one. The top ten hold 4.5% to 6% of the sample, which has under 250,000 clones, around 78% seen once. Remarks on this clone: The antigen remains undetermined.

The gene calls are TRBV27 and TRBJ2-1; 8 nucleotides agree with TRBD2. This receptor was taken from a woman aged 18-29 years in good health and CMV-seronegative. The sequencing sample was made of PBMCs. In DNA form, the CDR3 reads TGTGCCAGCAGCCCGGCGGGGGGCAGGGGCAGGGAGCAGTTCTTC. Translating it yields CASSPAGGRGREQFF.